The T cell receptor beta chain under discussion was sequenced for a study of cytomegalovirus exposure and HLA in healthy donors. The CDR3 is made up of 15 amino acids. Looked up from germline, CDR1 is SGDLS and CDR2 is YYNGEE. About this clone: The junction departs from germline at one end; a sequencing error may be responsible.

A multiplex PCR was run with 60 Vbeta primers and 13 Jbeta primers. Measured with immunoSEQ multiplex PCR; TCRdb has only the in-frame clones, and not every one. Here the sample spans around 100,000 clones, 50% to 70% being singletons. The source is a man aged 25 to 40 in good health and CMV-seropositive. The sequenced sample was PBMCs. This chain joins TRBV9 and TRBJ2-2, with 7 bases identical to TRBD1. CDR3 amino acids: CAGSLSQGGPGELFF. Here the CDR3 DNA reads TGTGCCGGCAGCTTATCTCAAGGGGGCCCCGGGGAGCTGTTTTTT. The full variable domain, rest sourced from reference TRBV9 and TRBJ2-2, is DSGVTQTPKHLITATGQRVTLRCSPRSGDLSVYWYQQSLDQGLQFLIQYYNGEERAKGNILERFSAQQFPDLHSELNLSSLELGDSALYFCAGSLSQGGPGELFFGEGSRLTVL.